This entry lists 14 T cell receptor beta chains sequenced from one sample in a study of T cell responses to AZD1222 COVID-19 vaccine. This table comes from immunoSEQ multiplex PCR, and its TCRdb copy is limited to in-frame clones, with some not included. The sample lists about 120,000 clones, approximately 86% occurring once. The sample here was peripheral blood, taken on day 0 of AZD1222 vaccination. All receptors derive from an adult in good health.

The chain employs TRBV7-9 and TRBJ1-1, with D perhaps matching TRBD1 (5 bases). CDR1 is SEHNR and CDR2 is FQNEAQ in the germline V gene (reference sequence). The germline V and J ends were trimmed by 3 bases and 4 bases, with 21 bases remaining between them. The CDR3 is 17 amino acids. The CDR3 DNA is TGTGCCAGCAGCTTCGACCTACAGGTCCCAGAGAGCACTGAAGCTTTCTTT. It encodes CASSFDLQVPESTEAFF. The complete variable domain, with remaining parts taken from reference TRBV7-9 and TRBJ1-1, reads DTGVSQNPRHKITKRGQNVTFRCDPISEHNRLYWYRQTLGQGPEFLTYFQNEAQLEKSRLLSDRFSAERPKGSFSTLEIQRTEQGDSAMYLCASSFDLQVPESTEAFFGQGTRLTVV.

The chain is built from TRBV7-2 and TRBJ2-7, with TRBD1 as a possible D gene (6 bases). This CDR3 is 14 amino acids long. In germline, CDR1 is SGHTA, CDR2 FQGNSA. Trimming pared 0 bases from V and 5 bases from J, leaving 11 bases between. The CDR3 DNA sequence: TGTGCCAGCAGCTTAGCAGGGGGATTTGACGAGCAGTACTTC. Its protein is CASSLAGGFDEQYF.

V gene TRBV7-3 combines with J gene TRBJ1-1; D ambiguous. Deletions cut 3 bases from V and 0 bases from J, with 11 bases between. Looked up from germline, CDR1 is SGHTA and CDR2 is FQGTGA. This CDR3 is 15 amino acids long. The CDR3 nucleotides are TGTGCCAGCAGCTTTTCCAGGTTAATGAACACTGAAGCTTTCTTT. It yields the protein CASSFSRLMNTEAFF.

The CDR3 region has the DNA TGTGCCAGCAGTTCGAACAGGGTTGTCGGGGAGCTGTTTTTT. Its protein product is CASSSNRVVGELFF. The chain couples TRBV2 to TRBJ2-2, with TRBD1 as a possible D gene (6 bases). Per germline, CDR1 SNHLY and CDR2 FYNNEI. Trimming left V 5 bases short and J 7 bases short, with 14 bases between. The CDR3 covers 14 residues.

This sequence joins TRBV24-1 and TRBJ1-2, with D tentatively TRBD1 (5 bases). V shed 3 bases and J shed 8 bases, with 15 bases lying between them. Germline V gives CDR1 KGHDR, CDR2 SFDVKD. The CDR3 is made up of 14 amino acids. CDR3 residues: CATSDGGGGYGYTF. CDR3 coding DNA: TGTGCCACCAGTGATGGGGGGGGAGGTTACGGCTACACCTTC.

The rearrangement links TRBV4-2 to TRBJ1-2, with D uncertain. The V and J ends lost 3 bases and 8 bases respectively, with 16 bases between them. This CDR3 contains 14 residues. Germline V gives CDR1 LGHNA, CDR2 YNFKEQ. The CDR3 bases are TGTGCCAGCAGCCAGGGTCGGGATGTAGGCGGCTACACCTTC. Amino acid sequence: CASSQGRDVGGYTF.

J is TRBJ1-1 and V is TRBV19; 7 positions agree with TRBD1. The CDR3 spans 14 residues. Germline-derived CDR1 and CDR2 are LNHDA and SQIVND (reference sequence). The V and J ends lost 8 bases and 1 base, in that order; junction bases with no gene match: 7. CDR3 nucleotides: TGTGCCAGTTTAACGGGACAGTGGAACACTGAAGCTTTCTTT. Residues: CASLTGQWNTEAFF.

CDR3 in amino acids: CATSDRSSSSYEQYF. The DNA for the CDR3 is TGTGCCACCAGTGATCGGAGTAGCTCATCCTACGAGCAGTACTTC. The genes are TRBV24-1 and TRBJ2-7; D is unclear. This CDR3 contains 15 residues. From germline, CDR1 is KGHDR and CDR2 SFDVKD. The V gene lost 3 bases and the J gene lost 1 base, with 12 bases spanning the gap.

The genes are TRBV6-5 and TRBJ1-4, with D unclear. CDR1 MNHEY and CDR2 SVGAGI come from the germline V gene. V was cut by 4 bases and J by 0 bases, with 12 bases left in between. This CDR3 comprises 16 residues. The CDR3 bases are TGTGCCAGCAGTTTCGCGGCGCCGGCAACTAATGAAAAACTGTTTTTT. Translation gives CASSFAAPATNEKLFF.

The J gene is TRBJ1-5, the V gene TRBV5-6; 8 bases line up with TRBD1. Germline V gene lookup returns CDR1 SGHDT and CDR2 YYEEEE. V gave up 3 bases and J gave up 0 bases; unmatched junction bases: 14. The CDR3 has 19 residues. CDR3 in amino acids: CASSSYGTGVSYSNQPQHF. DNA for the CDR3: TGTGCCAGCAGCTCGTACGGGACAGGAGTTAGTTATAGCAATCAGCCCCAGCATTTT.

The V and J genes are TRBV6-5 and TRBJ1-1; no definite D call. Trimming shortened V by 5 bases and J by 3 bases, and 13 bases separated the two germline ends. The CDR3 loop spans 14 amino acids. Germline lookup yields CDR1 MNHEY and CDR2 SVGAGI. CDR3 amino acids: CASSPTRRDTEAFF. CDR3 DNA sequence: TGTGCCAGCAGTCCAACTCGACGGGACACTGAAGCTTTCTTT.

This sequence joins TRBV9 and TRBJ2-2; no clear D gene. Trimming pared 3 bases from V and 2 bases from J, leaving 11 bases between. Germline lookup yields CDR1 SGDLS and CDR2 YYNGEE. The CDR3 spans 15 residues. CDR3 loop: CASSARLANTGELFF. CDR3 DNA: TGTGCCAGCAGCGCCCGGCTGGCAAACACCGGGGAGCTGTTTTTT.

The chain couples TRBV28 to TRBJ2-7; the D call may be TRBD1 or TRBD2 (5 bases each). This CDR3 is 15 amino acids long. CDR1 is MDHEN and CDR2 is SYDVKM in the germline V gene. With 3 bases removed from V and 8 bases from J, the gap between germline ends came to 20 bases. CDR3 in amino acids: CASSFRTEGLVKQYF. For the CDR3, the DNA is TGTGCCAGCAGTTTCCGGACCGAGGGGCTAGTAAAGCAGTACTTC. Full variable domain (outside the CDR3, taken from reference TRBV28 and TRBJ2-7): DVKVTQSSRYLVKRTGEKVFLECVQDMDHENMFWYRQDPGLGLRLIYFSYDVKMKEKGDIPEGYSVSREKKERFSLILESASTNQTSMYLCASSFRTEGLVKQYFGPGTRLTVT.

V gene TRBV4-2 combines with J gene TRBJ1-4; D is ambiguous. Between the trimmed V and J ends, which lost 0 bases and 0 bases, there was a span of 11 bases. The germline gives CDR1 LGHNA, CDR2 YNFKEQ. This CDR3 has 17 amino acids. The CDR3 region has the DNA TGTGCCAGCAGCCAAGATATGGTCCTATCAACTAATGAAAAACTGTTTTTT. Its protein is CASSQDMVLSTNEKLFF.